The 14 T cell receptor beta chains below were found in one sample sequenced in a study of T cell repertoires in cytomegalovirus infection (dated by TCRdb to the late 2010s). The instrument given in TCRdb is Illumina HiSeq 1500. TCRdb reprocessing: public reads trimmed at Q25 with fastp, clones called with MiXCR, in-frame beta chains kept. CDR3 protein sequences are deduplicated, and each keeps its most common genes and DNA. Here the sample has hundreds of thousands of distinct CDR3 sequences; about 9.1% occur a single time. In total, the top ten clones hold around 2.4% of the sample. The sample consisted of PBMCs. The receptors here all came from a human donor in good health (CMV status not recorded). Some clones in this sample may be carry-over from other donors' samples.

This clonotype has ten or more counts. The rearrangement uses TRBV20-1 and TRBJ2-5; perhaps TRBD2 as D (5 bases). Germline V gives CDR1 DFQATT, CDR2 SNEGSKA (reference sequence). The CDR3 consists of 11 residues. V gave up 3 bases and J gave up 5 bases, with 7 bases separating them. CDR3 DNA: TGCAGTGCTAGGCCTAGCGAGACCCAGTACTTC. It yields the protein CSARPSETQYF.

In this sample, this clonotype turned up a few times. The rearrangement links TRBV2 to TRBJ2-7; no clear D. The CDR3 is 17 amino acids. CDR1 SNHLY and CDR2 FYNNEI come from the germline V gene. Trimming pared 3 bases from V and 1 base from J, leaving 19 bases between. CDR3 DNA: TGTGCCAGCAGTGATATCTTCGGGCAGCCGAGATCCTACGAGCAGTACTTC. This sequence encodes CASSDIFGQPRSYEQYF.

This clonotype turned up a few times. J is TRBJ2-1 and V is TRBV5-6; D possibly uses TRBD1 or TRBD2 (6 bases each). CDR3 length equals 15 residues. Trimming removed 0 bases at V and 5 bases at J, with 12 bases between. Germline V gene sequence: CDR1 SGHDT, CDR2 YYEEEE. The CDR3 protein is CASSLGGGLHNEQFF. Written as DNA, the CDR3 is TGTGCCAGCAGCTTGGGAGGGGGGCTTCACAATGAGCAGTTCTTC.

There are many counts of this clonotype. The chain recombines TRBV15 with TRBJ2-3; D is perhaps TRBD1 or TRBD2 (6 bases each). V was trimmed by 0 bases and J by 3 bases, leaving 13 bases between them. The CDR3 consists of 16 residues. Germline V gives CDR1 LNHNV, CDR2 YYDKDF (reference sequence). The CDR3 bases are TGTGCCACCAGCAGAGATACCGGGGGCGTTACAGATACGCAGTATTTT. Translation gives CATSRDTGGVTDTQYF.

There are many counts of this clonotype. This chain uses TRBV28 with TRBJ1-2; no reliable D call. Germline CDR1 MDHEN, CDR2 SYDVKM. The CDR3 runs 13 residues. The V end was cut by 3 bases, the J end by 0 bases, with 5 bases between. The DNA of the CDR3 is TGTGCCAGCAGTTTCGGCGCTAACTATGGCTACACCTTC. Translation: CASSFGANYGYTF.

This clonotype showed up many times. The genes are TRBV7-2 and TRBJ1-1, with a weak D call TRBD1 (5 bases). This CDR3 has 14 amino acids. Deletions cut 1 base from V and 10 bases from J, with 16 bases between. Germline assignment: CDR1 SGHTA and CDR2 FQGNSA. The DNA for the CDR3 is TGTGCCAGCAGCTTAGATTTCGGTAAGGGGATAGCTTTCTTT. Translation gives CASSLDFGKGIAFF.

This clonotype occurred many times. This chain uses TRBV6-2 or TRBV6-3 with TRBJ2-6; TRBD1 is a possible D gene (6 bases). The CDR3 is 16 amino acids. With 4 bases removed from V and 2 bases from J, the gap between germline ends came to 12 bases. Germline V lookup: CDR1 MNHEY, CDR2 SVGEGT. This CDR3 reads CASSFHRDTGANVLTF. Here the CDR3 DNA reads TGTGCCAGCAGTTTCCACAGGGATACTGGGGCCAACGTCCTGACTTTC.

The chain uses TRBV20-1 and TRBJ1-2; no firm D call. The V end lost 3 bases, the J end lost 3 bases, and 8 bases lay between the germline ends. Germline V gives CDR1 DFQATT, CDR2 SNEGSKA (reference sequence). The CDR3 has 12 amino acids. CDR3 residues: CSASNGDYGYTF. CDR3 bases: TGCAGTGCTAGCAATGGCGACTATGGCTACACCTTC.

This clonotype was counted many times. Likely a read error: the CDR3 ends without its conserved phenylalanine or tryptophan. It is unclear where the CDR3 begins or ends on the DNA, so no DNA is shown, and the CDR3 is as TCRdb lists it. The V gene is TRBV5-6, the J gene TRBJ1-1. CDR1 and CDR2 from the germline V gene are SGHDT and YYEEEE. The CDR3 spans 12 residues, counting both ends. The CDR3: CASSFMQRGASI.

This clonotype was observed a few times. The rearrangement joins TRBV28 to TRBJ2-3; 9 bases line up with TRBD1. The CDR3 is 16 residues long. Germline loops: CDR1 MDHEN, CDR2 SYDVKM. V shed 7 bases, J shed 1 base, and the junction held 9 bases outside the gene matches. This CDR3 reads CASNDRGDSGTDTQYF. The CDR3 DNA sequence: TGTGCCAGCAATGACAGGGGGGACTCCGGCACAGATACGCAGTATTTT.

This clonotype came up many times. The chain is built from TRBV5-6 and TRBJ2-7; a possible D gene is TRBD2 (6 bases). The germline gives CDR1 SGHDT, CDR2 YYEEEE. The CDR3 loop spans 15 amino acids. V dropped 4 bases and J dropped 0 bases, with 14 bases sitting between them. CDR3 in DNA: TGTGCCAGCAGCAACCGGGACTTGAGCTCCTACGAGCAGTACGTC. This encodes CASSNRDLSSYEQYV.

This clonotype was seen repeatedly, ten times or more. V is TRBV12-5 and J is TRBJ1-5; D is ambiguous. The V gene lost 4 bases and the J gene lost 5 bases, with 3 bases spanning the gap. This CDR3 has 11 amino acids. CDR1 and CDR2 (germline): LGHNT, FRNRAP. This chain's CDR3 is CASGWDQPQHF. Here the CDR3 DNA reads TGTGCTAGTGGTTGGGATCAGCCCCAGCATTTT.

This clonotype was picked up many times. The chain recombines TRBV7-6 with TRBJ1-6; 9 positions match TRBD1. The CDR3 contains 15 residues. Germline V gene sequence: CDR1 SGHVS, CDR2 FNYEAQ. After removal of 4 bases from V and 6 bases from J, the junction contained 4 bases not matched to a gene. This chain's CDR3 is CASSYGQGSNSPLHF. The CDR3 region has the DNA TGTGCCAGCAGCTATGGACAGGGGTCTAATTCACCCCTCCACTTT.

This chain's CDR3 is CASSIESRGPYNEQFF. The CDR3 DNA reads TGTGCCAGTAGTATAGAAAGCAGGGGACCCTACAATGAGCAGTTCTTC. The chain couples TRBV19 to TRBJ2-1, with D tentatively TRBD1 (6 bases). Germline V gene sequence: CDR1 LNHDA, CDR2 SQIVND (reference sequence). This CDR3 contains 16 residues. The V end was cut by 0 bases, the J end by 2 bases, with 11 bases between. The full variable domain, rest sourced from reference TRBV19 and TRBJ2-1, is DGGITQSPKYLFRKEGQNVTLSCEQNLNHDAMYWYRQDPGQGLRLIYYSQIVNDFQKGDIAEGYSVSREKKESFPLTVTSAQKNPTAFYLCASSIESRGPYNEQFFGPGTRLTVL.